The 30 T cell receptor beta chains given below trace back to one sample, sequenced in a study of Ad26.COV2.S vaccination and SARS-CoV-2 variants. Assay used: immunoSEQ multiplex PCR; TCRdb lists only in-frame clones, some missing. The sample holds 450,000 to 550,000 clones; roughly 87% are singletons and the top ten take over 2.5%. Treatment defined: around 19 received Ad26.COV2.S at low or high dose, single or two shots; roughly five received placebo; per-sample allocation not given. Collection of the samples took place on day 63 after the first injection of vaccine or placebo. The sequences come from peripheral blood, collected in a trial of Ad26.COV2.S vaccine versus placebo. The receptor set was obtained from a person aged 18-65 years who received the Ad26.COV2.S COVID-19 vaccine or a placebo.

The gene calls are TRBV18 and TRBJ1-1, with a tentative D call TRBD1 (5 bases). The ends were cut back, 5 bases at V and 7 bases at J, with 17 bases in the middle. Looked up from germline, CDR1 is KGHSH and CDR2 is LQKENI. The CDR3 extends over 14 amino acids. CDR3 bases: TGTGCCAGCTCAACAGGCCGGGACTCCAATGAAGCTTTCTTT. Its protein is CASSTGRDSNEAFF.

J is TRBJ2-7 and V is TRBV20-1, with D perhaps matching TRBD1 or TRBD2 (5 bases each). The germline V and J ends were trimmed by 5 bases and 7 bases, with 12 bases remaining between them. The CDR3 has 11 amino acids. The germline V gene has CDR1 DFQATT and CDR2 SNEGSKA (reference sequence). The CDR3 loop is CSAGTEGEQYV. The CDR3 nucleotides are TGCAGTGCTGGGACCGAGGGGGAGCAGTACGTC.

The chain links TRBV24-1 to TRBJ2-1; TRBD2 matches at 9 bases. The CDR3 is made up of 20 amino acids. Germline values: CDR1 KGHDR, CDR2 SFDVKD. V lost 3 bases and J lost 4; bases outside the gene matches: 18. CDR3 DNA: TGTGCCACCAGTGATGCCCTCGGCCTAGCGGGGCGTCAGGCATACAATGAGCAGTTCTTC. Translated, it gives CATSDALGLAGRQAYNEQFF.

The V call is TRBV3-1 (or the pseudogene TRBV3-2), the J call TRBJ2-6, with 8 bases identical to TRBD2. CDR1 LGHDT and CDR2 YNNKEL come from the germline V gene (reference sequence). The CDR3 totals 15 residues. V lost 10 bases and J lost 0; bases outside the gene matches: 5. The CDR3 here is CATTGTSSGANVLTF. CDR3 in DNA: TGTGCCACCACCGGGACTAGCTCTGGGGCCAACGTCCTGACTTTC.

The chain joins TRBV11-2 to TRBJ2-7, with D unresolved. V gave up 0 bases and J gave up 3 bases, with 3 bases separating them. This CDR3 is built from 12 residues. The V gene's germline CDR1 is SGHAT and CDR2 FQNNGV. The CDR3 bases are TGTGCCAGCAGCTTAGATCACTACGAGCAGTACGTC. It specifies CASSLDHYEQYV.

The chain links TRBV19 to TRBJ2-1; D remains ambiguous. Germline CDR1 and CDR2: LNHDA and SQIVND (reference sequence). This CDR3 comprises 14 residues. Deletions cut 9 bases from V and 5 bases from J, with 17 bases between. This CDR3 reads CASSTLGRDNEQFF. DNA of the CDR3: TGTGCCAGCTCGACATTGGGCCGGGACAATGAGCAGTTCTTC.

The rearrangement links TRBV20-1 to TRBJ2-7, with D unclear. There are 13 residues in the CDR3. Germline V gene lookup returns CDR1 DFQATT and CDR2 SNEGSKA (reference sequence). The V end was cut by 3 bases, the J end by 3 bases, with 12 bases between. In nucleotides, the CDR3 is TGCAGTGCTAGTTCTGGTTACTACTACGAGCAGTACTTC. This translates into CSASSGYYYEQYF.

The CDR3 nucleotides read TGCGCCAGCAGCCAACCCAGGGGGTTCGATGACTATGGCTACACCTTC. Its translation: CASSQPRGFDDYGYTF. The V gene is TRBV4-1, the J gene TRBJ1-2; 7 nucleotides agree with TRBD1. CDR1 and CDR2 (germline): MGHRA, YSYEKL. Unmatched junction bases numbered 9, after V lost 2 bases and J lost 3 bases. This CDR3 is built from 16 residues.

The chain has TRBV5-1 and TRBJ2-2; unclear D gene. Trimming removed 1 base at V and 6 bases at J, with 10 bases between. There are 14 residues in the CDR3. CDR1 and CDR2 from the germline V gene are SGHRS and YFSETQ. The CDR3 is CASSLRSGPGELFF. The CDR3 DNA sequence: TGCGCCAGCAGCTTGAGGTCCGGGCCCGGGGAGCTGTTTTTT.

The chain uses TRBV7-9 and TRBJ2-3; 7 nucleotides align to TRBD1. The germline CDR1 and CDR2 sequences are SEHNR and FQNEAQ (reference sequence). The CDR3 covers 17 residues. V shed 5 bases, J shed 1 base, and the junction held 12 bases outside the gene matches. The CDR3 loop reads CASSPRTGILRTDTQYF. CDR3 bases: TGTGCCAGCAGCCCCCGGACAGGCATCCTCCGCACAGATACGCAGTATTTT.

The CDR3 loop reads CASSEEGADYEQYF. The CDR3 nucleotides are TGTGCCAGCAGTGAAGAGGGGGCGGACTACGAGCAGTACTTC. This chain connects TRBV2 to TRBJ2-7; 7 nucleotides align to TRBD1. The germline gives CDR1 SNHLY, CDR2 FYNNEI. The CDR3 has 14 residues. V lost 1 base, J lost 3 bases, and 3 bases stayed unmatched. Looking up the rest from reference TRBV2 and TRBJ2-7 gives the full variable domain: EPEVTQTPSHQVTQMGQEVILRCVPISNHLYFYWYRQILGQKVEFLVSFYNNEISEKSEIFDDQFSVERPDGSNFTLKIRSTKLEDSAMYFCASSEEGADYEQYFGPGTRLTVT.

The chain recombines TRBV5-5 with TRBJ2-7; the D gene could be TRBD1 or TRBD2 (5 bases each). Per germline, CDR1 SGHKS and CDR2 YYEKEE (reference sequence). This CDR3 contains 15 residues. Trimming removed 0 bases at V and 4 bases at J, with 14 bases between. CDR3 region: CASSLAPGRVYEQYV. The CDR3 nucleotides read TGTGCCAGCAGCTTGGCCCCGGGACGGGTGTACGAGCAGTACGTC.

The chain carries TRBV24-1 and TRBJ2-5, with D maybe TRBD1 (5 bases). This CDR3 is built from 15 residues. V was pared by 3 bases and J by 2 bases, with 12 bases between. Germline CDR1 KGHDR, CDR2 SFDVKD. The CDR3 DNA follows: TGTGCCACCAGTGATGTGGACACCCCACAAGAGACCCAGTACTTC. The encoded protein is CATSDVDTPQETQYF.

This clone was detected only once. CDR3 DNA: TGTGCCAGCAGCTACAGGGCGGGGAATGAAAAACTGTTTTTT. Amino acids: CASSYRAGNEKLFF. The gene calls are TRBV7-9 and TRBJ1-4, with D possibly matching TRBD1 (6 bases). The germline V gene encodes CDR1 SEHNR and CDR2 FQNEAQ (reference sequence). The CDR3 consists of 14 residues. V lost 4 bases and J 5 bases, leaving 11 bases between the germline ends.

This rearrangement joins TRBV5-4 to TRBJ1-1; D is uncertain. CDR1 SGHNT and CDR2 YYREEE come from the germline V gene (reference sequence). Trimming pared 4 bases from V and 5 bases from J, leaving 12 bases between. This CDR3 has 13 residues. This CDR3 is CASSPPGETEAFF. In DNA form, the CDR3 reads TGTGCCAGCAGCCCTCCCGGCGAGACTGAAGCTTTCTTT.

The chain has TRBV18 and TRBJ1-1, with D maybe TRBD1 (5 bases). V was shortened by 2 bases and J by 0 bases, with 10 bases between the two germline ends. The germline gives CDR1 KGHSH, CDR2 LQKENI. This CDR3 region has 15 residues. The CDR3 DNA follows: TGTGCCAGCTCACCAATCGACAGCTTGAACACTGAAGCTTTCTTT. Its translation is CASSPIDSLNTEAFF.

The J gene is TRBJ1-5, the V gene TRBV19; TRBD1 might be the D (5 bases). V lost 1 base to trimming and J lost 7 bases, with 14 bases between them. The CDR3 has 15 amino acids. Looked up from germline, CDR1 is LNHDA and CDR2 is SQIVND (reference sequence). CDR3 in DNA: TGTGCCAGTAGTATAGTTCCAGGGAAGGGCCAGCCCCAGCATTTT. It translates to CASSIVPGKGQPQHF.

This rearrangement joins TRBV27 to TRBJ1-1; D may be TRBD1 (6 bases). The CDR3 has 16 amino acids. The germline gives CDR1 MNHEY, CDR2 SMNVEV (reference sequence). V lost 5 bases to trimming and J lost 0 bases, with 16 bases between them. Here the CDR3 reads CASSPIPTGMNTEAFF. The CDR3 coding sequence is TGTGCCAGCAGTCCAATCCCGACAGGTATGAACACTGAAGCTTTCTTT.

This clone was seen a handful of times. The same CDR3 can be traced to other DNA sequences in this sample. The chain combines TRBV11-3 with TRBJ1-5; D unresolved. CDR1 is SGHNT, CDR2 YENEEA, per germline. The V end lost 1 base, the J end lost 2 bases, and 0 bases lay between the germline ends. This CDR3 spans 12 amino acids. CDR3 region: CASSLGNQPQHF. The CDR3 nucleotides read TGTGCCAGCAGCTTAGGCAATCAGCCCCAGCATTTT.

The chain couples TRBV18 to TRBJ1-1, with no clear D. The germline V gene encodes CDR1 KGHSH and CDR2 LQKENI. CDR3 length equals 16 residues. Trimming shortened V by 6 bases and J by 0 bases, and 17 bases separated the two germline ends. CDR3 amino acids: CASSFSGPNMNTEAFF. As DNA, the CDR3 is TGTGCCAGCTCCTTTAGCGGGCCTAACATGAACACTGAAGCTTTCTTT.

The V call is TRBV19, the J call TRBJ2-7, with D hard to call. CDR1 is LNHDA and CDR2 is SQIVND in the germline V gene (reference sequence). The CDR3 has 14 amino acids. The V and J ends lost 9 bases and 2 bases respectively, with 17 bases between them. In DNA form, the CDR3 reads TGTGCCAGGAAGATCCCCGACAAGCCCTACGAGCAGTACGTC. This gives the protein CARKIPDKPYEQYV.

This sequence joins TRBV7-9 and TRBJ1-6; 8 positions agree with TRBD1. V gave up 5 bases and J gave up 7 bases; unmatched junction bases: 4. The CDR3 spans 14 residues. CDR1 is SEHNR, CDR2 FQNEAQ, per germline (reference sequence). Here the CDR3 DNA reads TGTGCCAGCAGCGCCGGGACAGGAAATTCACCCCTCCACTTT. As protein: CASSAGTGNSPLHF.

J is TRBJ1-2 and V is TRBV30, with D possibly TRBD1 on 6 matching bases. V lost 5 bases and J 0 bases, leaving 10 bases between the germline ends. CDR1 is GTSNPN, CDR2 SVGIG, per germline (reference sequence). The CDR3 is 13 residues long. The CDR3 DNA sequence: TGTGCCTGGGGCCGGGACACTAACTATGGCTACACCTTC. It is translated as CAWGRDTNYGYTF.

The rearrangement joins TRBV6-5 to TRBJ2-1; tentative D call: TRBD1 (5 bases). Germline CDR1 MNHEY, CDR2 SVGAGI. Trimming removed 2 bases from V and 5 bases from J, with 13 bases in between. CDR3 length: 15 residues. The DNA of the CDR3 is TGTGCCAGCAGTTACGCGGACACACGAAACAATGAGCAGTTCTTC. This gives the protein CASSYADTRNNEQFF.

V and J are TRBV7-9 and TRBJ2-5, with 7 bases matching TRBD2. The junction had 4 bases not matched to a gene; V was cut back by 5 bases and J by 7 bases. Germline V lookup: CDR1 SEHNR, CDR2 FQNEAQ (reference sequence). The length of the CDR3 is 12 residues. The chain's CDR3 is CASSTTGGTQYF. The CDR3 DNA sequence: TGTGCCAGCAGCACAACGGGGGGGACCCAGTACTTC.

The chain has TRBV7-9 and TRBJ2-1; D might be TRBD2 (6 bases). Per germline, CDR1 SEHNR and CDR2 FQNEAQ (reference sequence). Trimming took 4 bases from V and 3 from J, leaving 7 bases between them. The CDR3 is made up of 13 amino acids. DNA of the CDR3: TGTGCCAGCAGCTCGACTAGCTACAATGAGCAGTTCTTC. Translating gives CASSSTSYNEQFF.

V and J are TRBV11-2 and TRBJ1-6, with 7 bases lining up with TRBD1. Germline V gene data show CDR1 as SGHAT and CDR2 as FQNNGV. After removal of 7 bases from V and 9 bases from J, the junction contained 6 bases not matched to a gene. The length of the CDR3 is 13 residues. CDR3 protein: CASTPGGSSPLHF. CDR3 DNA sequence: TGTGCCAGCACCCCAGGGGGAAGTTCACCCCTCCACTTT.

This sequence joins TRBV13 and TRBJ2-3; D remains unclear. This CDR3 contains 15 residues. With 2 bases removed from V and 2 bases from J, the gap between germline ends came to 11 bases. Germline CDR1 and CDR2: PRHDT and FYEKMQ (reference sequence). The CDR3 DNA is TGTGCCAGCAGCTTAAGCCCCCTGAACACAGATACGCAGTATTTT. Translating gives CASSLSPLNTDTQYF.

In its sample, this clone was seen once. The chain combines TRBV5-1 with TRBJ2-5, with D tentatively TRBD1 (6 bases). The CDR3 is 13 amino acids. Germline lookup yields CDR1 SGHRS and CDR2 YFSETQ. The ends were cut back, 3 bases at V and 3 bases at J, with 9 bases in the middle. The CDR3 bases are TGCGCCAGCAGCTCAGGGGTAGAAGAGACCCAGTACTTC. Protein sequence: CASSSGVEETQYF.

The chain joins TRBV7-9 to TRBJ1-4, with D unclear. Trimming shortened V by 6 bases and J by 2 bases, and 10 bases separated the two germline ends. This CDR3 comprises 14 residues. The germline gives CDR1 SEHNR, CDR2 FQNEAQ (reference sequence). As DNA, the CDR3 is TGTGCCAGCAGGGATGACTGGACTAATGAAAAACTGTTTTTT. It translates to CASRDDWTNEKLFF.